The text below deals with one T cell receptor (beta chain). The entry originates in a study of blood T cell repertoires in COVID-19. In the study overall: Acute and convalescent COVID-19 samples came from the United States, Italy and Spain.

In the authors' methods: Estimation of nucleated cell counts was performed using reference gene primer amplification. Produced via immunoSEQ multiplex PCR; TCRdb's table is partial and in-frame only. V, J and clone size reflect that table, while D and trimming were determined from the DNA. The table includes about 370,000 clones, 85% to 90% detected once. CDR3 length: 14 amino acids. With 1 base clipped from V and 5 bases from J, the junction kept 4 bases outside the gene matches. Germline V gene lookup returns CDR1 SGHVS and CDR2 FQNEAQ. Those enrolled, adults aged roughly 18 to 100 years, came from about 24 US areas. The study counted Cohort 3 donors as recovered given two negative PCRs, clearance, or symptom resolution.

Sequencing input: PBMCs or T cells enriched from blood (not recorded which). This clonotype originated in a man aged 18 to 29 who had recovered from COVID-19. V usage is TRBV7-8 and J usage is TRBJ1-2; 7 nucleotides agree with TRBD1. The CDR3 here is CASSLVGGAYGYTF. In DNA form, the CDR3 reads TGTGCCAGCAGCTTAGTAGGGGGCGCATATGGCTACACCTTC.